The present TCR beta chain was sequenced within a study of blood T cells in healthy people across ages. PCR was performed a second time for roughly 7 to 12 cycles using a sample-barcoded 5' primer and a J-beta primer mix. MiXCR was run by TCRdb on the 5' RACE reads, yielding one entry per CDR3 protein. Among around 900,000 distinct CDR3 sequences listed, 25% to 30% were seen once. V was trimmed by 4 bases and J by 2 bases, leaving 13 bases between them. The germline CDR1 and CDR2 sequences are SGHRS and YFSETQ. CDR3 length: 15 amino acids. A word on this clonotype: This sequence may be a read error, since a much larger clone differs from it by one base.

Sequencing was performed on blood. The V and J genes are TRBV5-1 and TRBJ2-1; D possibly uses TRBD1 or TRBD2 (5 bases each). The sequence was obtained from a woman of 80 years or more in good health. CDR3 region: CASSPEGNPYNEQFF. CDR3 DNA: TGCGCCAGCAGCCCCGAGGGGAACCCCTACAATGAGCAGTTCTTC.